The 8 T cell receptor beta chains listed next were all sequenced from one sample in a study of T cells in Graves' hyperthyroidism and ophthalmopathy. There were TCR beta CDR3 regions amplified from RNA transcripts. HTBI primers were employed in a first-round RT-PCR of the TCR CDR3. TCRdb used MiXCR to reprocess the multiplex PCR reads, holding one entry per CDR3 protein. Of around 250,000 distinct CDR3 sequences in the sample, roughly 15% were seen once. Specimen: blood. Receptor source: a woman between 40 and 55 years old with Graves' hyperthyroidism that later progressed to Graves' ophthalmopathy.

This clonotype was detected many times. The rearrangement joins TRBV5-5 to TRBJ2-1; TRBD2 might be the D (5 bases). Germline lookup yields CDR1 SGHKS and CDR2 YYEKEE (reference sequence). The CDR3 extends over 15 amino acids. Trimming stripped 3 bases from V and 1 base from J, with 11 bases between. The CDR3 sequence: CASSSRSGSYNEQFF. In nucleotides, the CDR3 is TGTGCCAGCAGCTCGCGATCGGGGTCCTACAATGAGCAGTTCTTC.

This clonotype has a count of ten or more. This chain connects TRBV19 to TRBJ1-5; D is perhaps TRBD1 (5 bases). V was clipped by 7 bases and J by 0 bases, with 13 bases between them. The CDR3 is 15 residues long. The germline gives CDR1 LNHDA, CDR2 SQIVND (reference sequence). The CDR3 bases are TGTGCCAGTACATGGGACGGGTTTAGCAATCAGCCCCAGCATTTT. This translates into CASTWDGFSNQPQHF.

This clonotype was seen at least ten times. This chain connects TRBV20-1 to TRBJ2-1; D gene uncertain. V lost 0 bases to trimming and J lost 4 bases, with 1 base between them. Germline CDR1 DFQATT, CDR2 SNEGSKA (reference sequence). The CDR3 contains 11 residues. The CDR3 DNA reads TGCAGTGCTAGAGATTACAATGAGCAGTTCTTC. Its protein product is CSARDYNEQFF.

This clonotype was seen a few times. In DNA form, the CDR3 reads TGTGCCAGTAGTCGGGGTTGGGCGGGAGGTCTGTCAAACACCGGGGAGCTGTTTTTT. It yields the protein CASSRGWAGGLSNTGELFF. The chain couples TRBV19 to TRBJ2-2; 8 nucleotides line up with TRBD2. CDR3 size: 19 residues. CDR1 is LNHDA, CDR2 SQIVND, per germline (reference sequence). V lost 5 bases to trimming and J lost 2 bases; unmatched junction nucleotides: 16.

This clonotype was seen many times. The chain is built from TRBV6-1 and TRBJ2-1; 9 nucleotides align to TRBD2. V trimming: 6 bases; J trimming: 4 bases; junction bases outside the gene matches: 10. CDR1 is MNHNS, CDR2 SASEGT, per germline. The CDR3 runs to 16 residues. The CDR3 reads CASRPPLAGKYNEQFF. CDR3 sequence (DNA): TGTGCCAGCAGACCCCCACTAGCGGGCAAATACAATGAGCAGTTCTTC.

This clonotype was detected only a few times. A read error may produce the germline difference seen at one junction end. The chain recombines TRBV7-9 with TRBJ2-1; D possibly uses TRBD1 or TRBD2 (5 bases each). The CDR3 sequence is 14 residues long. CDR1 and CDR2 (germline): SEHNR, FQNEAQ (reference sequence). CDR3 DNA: TGTGCCGGCAGCTTAAGGGACCGTTACAATGAGCAGTTCTTC. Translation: CAGSLRDRYNEQFF.

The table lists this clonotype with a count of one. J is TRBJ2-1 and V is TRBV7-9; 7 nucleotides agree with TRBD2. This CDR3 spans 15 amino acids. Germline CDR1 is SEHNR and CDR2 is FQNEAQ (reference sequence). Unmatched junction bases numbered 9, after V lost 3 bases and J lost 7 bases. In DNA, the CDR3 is TGTGCCAGCAGCTTCGCGGGACTATTGAATAATGAGCAGTTCTTC. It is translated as CASSFAGLLNNEQFF.

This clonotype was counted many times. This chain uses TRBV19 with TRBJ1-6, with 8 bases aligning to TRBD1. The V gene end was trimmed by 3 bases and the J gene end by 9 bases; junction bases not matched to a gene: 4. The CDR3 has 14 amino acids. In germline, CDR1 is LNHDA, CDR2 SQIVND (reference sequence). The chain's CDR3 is CASSMTGVGSPLHF. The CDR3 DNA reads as TGTGCCAGTAGTATGACAGGGGTTGGTTCACCCCTCCACTTT.